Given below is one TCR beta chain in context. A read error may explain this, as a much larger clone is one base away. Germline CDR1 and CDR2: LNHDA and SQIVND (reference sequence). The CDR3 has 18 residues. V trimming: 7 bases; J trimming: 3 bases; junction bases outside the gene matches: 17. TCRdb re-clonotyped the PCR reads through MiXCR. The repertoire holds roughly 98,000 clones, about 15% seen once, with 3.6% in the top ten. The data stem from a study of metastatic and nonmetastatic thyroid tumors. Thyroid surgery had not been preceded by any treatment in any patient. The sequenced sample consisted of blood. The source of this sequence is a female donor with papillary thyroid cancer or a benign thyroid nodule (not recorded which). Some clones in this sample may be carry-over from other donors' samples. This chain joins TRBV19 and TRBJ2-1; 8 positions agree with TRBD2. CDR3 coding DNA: TGTGCCAGTACCCGACGGTGGATCGGGGGGGACGGCTACAATGAGCAGTTCTTC. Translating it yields CASTRRWIGGDGYNEQFF.